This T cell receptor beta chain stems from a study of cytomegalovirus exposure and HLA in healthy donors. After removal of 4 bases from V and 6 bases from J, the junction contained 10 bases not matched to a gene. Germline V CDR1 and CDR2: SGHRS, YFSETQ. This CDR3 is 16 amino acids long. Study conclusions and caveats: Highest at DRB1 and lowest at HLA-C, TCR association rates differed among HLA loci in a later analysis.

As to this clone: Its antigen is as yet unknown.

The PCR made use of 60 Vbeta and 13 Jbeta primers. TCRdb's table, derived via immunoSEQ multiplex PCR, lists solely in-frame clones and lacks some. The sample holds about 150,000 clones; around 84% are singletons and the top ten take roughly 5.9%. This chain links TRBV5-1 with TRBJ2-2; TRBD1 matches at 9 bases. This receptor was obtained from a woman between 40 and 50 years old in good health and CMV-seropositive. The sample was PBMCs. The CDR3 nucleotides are TGCGCCAGCAGCGGCTTGGGGACAGGGATCGCCGGGGAGCTGTTTTTT. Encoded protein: CASSGLGTGIAGELFF.